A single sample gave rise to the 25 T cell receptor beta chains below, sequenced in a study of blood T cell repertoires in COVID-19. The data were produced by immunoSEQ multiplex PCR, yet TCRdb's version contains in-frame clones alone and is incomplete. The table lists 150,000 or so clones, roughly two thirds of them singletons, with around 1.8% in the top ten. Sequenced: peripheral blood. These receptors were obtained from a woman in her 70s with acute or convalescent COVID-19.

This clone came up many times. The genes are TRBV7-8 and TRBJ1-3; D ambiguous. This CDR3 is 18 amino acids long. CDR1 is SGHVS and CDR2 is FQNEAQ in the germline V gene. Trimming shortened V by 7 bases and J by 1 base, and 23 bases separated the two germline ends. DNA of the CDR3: TGTGCCAGCACCCGCCTCCACCTCGGCCCAGGTTCTGGAAACACCATATATTTT. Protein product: CASTRLHLGPGSGNTIYF.

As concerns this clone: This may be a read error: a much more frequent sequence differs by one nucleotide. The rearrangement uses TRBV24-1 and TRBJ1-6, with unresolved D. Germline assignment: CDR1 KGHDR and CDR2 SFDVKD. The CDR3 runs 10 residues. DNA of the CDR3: TGTGCCACCGAGAATTCACCCCTCTACTTT. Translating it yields CATENSPLYF.

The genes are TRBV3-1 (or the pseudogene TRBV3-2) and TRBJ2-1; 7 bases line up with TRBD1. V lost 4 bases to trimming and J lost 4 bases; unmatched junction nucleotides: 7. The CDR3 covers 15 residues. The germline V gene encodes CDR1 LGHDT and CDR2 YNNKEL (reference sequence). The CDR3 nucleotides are TGTGCCAGCAGCCCAGGGACAGCCTTTTACAATGAGCAGTTCTTC. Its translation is CASSPGTAFYNEQFF.

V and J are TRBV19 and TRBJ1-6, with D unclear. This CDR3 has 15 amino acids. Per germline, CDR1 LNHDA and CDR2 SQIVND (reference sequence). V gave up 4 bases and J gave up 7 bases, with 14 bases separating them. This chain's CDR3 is CASSRAGSRNSPLHF. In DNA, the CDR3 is TGTGCCAGTAGTAGAGCGGGAAGTAGAAATTCACCCCTCCACTTT.

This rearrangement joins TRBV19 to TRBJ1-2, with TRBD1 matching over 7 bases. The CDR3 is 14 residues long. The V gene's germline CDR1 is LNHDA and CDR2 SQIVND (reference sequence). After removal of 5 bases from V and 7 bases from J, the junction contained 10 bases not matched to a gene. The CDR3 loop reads CASSVWDRKGGYTF. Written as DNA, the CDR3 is TGTGCCAGTAGTGTTTGGGACAGAAAGGGTGGCTACACCTTC.

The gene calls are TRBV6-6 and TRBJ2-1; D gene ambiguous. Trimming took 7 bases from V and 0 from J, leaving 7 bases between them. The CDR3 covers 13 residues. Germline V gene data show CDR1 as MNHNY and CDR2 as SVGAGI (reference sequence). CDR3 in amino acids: CASTMSSYNEQFF. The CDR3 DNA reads TGTGCCAGCACCATGAGCTCCTACAATGAGCAGTTCTTC.

CDR3 DNA: TGTGCCAGCAGCTTCCCATCTGGGGCCAACGTCCTGACTTTC. Amino acid sequence: CASSFPSGANVLTF. V and J are TRBV11-2 and TRBJ2-6; D unresolved. Germline V gene sequence: CDR1 SGHAT, CDR2 FQNNGV. The CDR3 runs to 14 residues. Trimming removed 3 bases from V and 1 base from J, with 4 bases in between. Complete variable domain (other parts from reference TRBV11-2 and TRBJ2-6): EAGVAQSPRYKIIEKRQSVAFWCNPISGHATLYWYQQILGQGPKLLIQFQNNGVVDDSQLPKDRFSAERLKGVDSTLKIQPAKLEDSAVYLCASSFPSGANVLTFGAGSRLTVL.

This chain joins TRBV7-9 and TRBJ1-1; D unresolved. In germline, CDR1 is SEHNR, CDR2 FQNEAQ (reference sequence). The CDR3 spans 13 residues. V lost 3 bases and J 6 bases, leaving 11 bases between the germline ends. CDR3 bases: TGTGCCAGCAGCTTTCAGGCTGACGCTGAAGCTTTCTTT. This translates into CASSFQADAEAFF.

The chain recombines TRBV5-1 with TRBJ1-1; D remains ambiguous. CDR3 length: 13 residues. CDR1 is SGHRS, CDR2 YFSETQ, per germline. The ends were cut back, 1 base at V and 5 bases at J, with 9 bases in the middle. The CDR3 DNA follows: TGCGCCAGCAGCTTGTTCGGAGGGACTGAAGCTTTCTTT. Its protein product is CASSLFGGTEAFF.

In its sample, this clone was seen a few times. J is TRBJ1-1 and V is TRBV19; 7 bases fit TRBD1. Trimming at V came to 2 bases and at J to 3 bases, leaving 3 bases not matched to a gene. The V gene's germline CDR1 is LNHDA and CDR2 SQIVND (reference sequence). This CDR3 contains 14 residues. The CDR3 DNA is TGTGCCAGTAGTATAACAGGGGAGTACACTGAAGCTTTCTTT. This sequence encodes CASSITGEYTEAFF. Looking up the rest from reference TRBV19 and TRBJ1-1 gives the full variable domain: DGGITQSPKYLFRKEGQNVTLSCEQNLNHDAMYWYRQDPGQGLRLIYYSQIVNDFQKGDIAEGYSVSREKKESFPLTVTSAQKNPTAFYLCASSITGEYTEAFFGQGTRLTVV.

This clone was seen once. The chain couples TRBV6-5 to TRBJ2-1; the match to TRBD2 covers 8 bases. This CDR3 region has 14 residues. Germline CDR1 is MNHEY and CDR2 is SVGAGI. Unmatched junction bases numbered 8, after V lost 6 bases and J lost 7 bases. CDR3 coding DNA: TGTGCCAGCAGCCGAGCGGGAGACGTGAATGAGCAGTTCTTC. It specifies CASSRAGDVNEQFF.

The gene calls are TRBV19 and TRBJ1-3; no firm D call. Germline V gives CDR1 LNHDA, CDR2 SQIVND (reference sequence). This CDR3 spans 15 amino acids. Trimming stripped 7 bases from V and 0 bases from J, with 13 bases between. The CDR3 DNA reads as TGTGCCAGTAACGCCCAGGTTACCTCTGGAAACACCATATATTTT. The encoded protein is CASNAQVTSGNTIYF. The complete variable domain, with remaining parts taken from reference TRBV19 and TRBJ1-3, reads DGGITQSPKYLFRKEGQNVTLSCEQNLNHDAMYWYRQDPGQGLRLIYYSQIVNDFQKGDIAEGYSVSREKKESFPLTVTSAQKNPTAFYLCASNAQVTSGNTIYFGEGSWLTVV.

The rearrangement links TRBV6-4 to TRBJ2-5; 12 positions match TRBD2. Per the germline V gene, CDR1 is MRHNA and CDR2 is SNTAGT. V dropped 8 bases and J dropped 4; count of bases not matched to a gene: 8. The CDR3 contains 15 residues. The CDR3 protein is CASGPLAGGSETQYF. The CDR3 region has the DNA TGTGCCAGCGGACCACTAGCGGGAGGTTCAGAGACCCAGTACTTC.

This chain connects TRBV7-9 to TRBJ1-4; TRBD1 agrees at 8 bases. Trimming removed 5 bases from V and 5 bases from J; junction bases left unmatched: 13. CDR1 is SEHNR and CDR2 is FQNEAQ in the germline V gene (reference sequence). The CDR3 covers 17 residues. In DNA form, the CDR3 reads TGTGCCAGCAGCCCGCTGACAGGGGCCGATACAAATGAAAAACTGTTTTTT. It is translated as CASSPLTGADTNEKLFF.

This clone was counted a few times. The CDR3 reads CASSQERWAGEKLFF. The CDR3 DNA reads TGCGCCAGCAGCCAAGAACGGTGGGCGGGCGAAAAACTGTTTTTT. The chain recombines TRBV4-3 with TRBJ1-4; unclear D gene. The germline V gene has CDR1 LGHNA and CDR2 YSLEER. This CDR3 comprises 15 residues. V was clipped by 0 bases and J by 8 bases, with 13 bases between them.

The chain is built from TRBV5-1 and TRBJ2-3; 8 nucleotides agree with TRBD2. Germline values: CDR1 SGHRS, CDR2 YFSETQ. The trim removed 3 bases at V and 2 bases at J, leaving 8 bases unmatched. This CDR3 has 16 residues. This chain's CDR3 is CASSSTSGGATDTQYF. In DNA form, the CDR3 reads TGCGCCAGCAGCTCTACTAGCGGCGGGGCCACAGATACGCAGTATTTT. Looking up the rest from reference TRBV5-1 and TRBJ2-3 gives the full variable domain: KAGVTQTPRYLIKTRGQQVTLSCSPISGHRSVSWYQQTPGQGLQFLFEYFSETQRNKGNFPGRFSGRQFSNSRSEMNVSTLELGDSALYLCASSSTSGGATDTQYFGPGTRLTVL.

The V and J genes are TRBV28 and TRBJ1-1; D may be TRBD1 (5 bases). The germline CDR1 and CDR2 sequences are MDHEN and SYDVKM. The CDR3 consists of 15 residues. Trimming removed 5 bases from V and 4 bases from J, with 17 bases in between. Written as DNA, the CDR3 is TGTGCCAGCAGTCCATCGCGGGGGACGAGCACTGAAGCTTTCTTT. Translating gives CASSPSRGTSTEAFF.

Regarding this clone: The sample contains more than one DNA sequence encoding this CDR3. The CDR3 DNA reads TGCAGCGTGGACAGGGGGAGAGAGACCCAGTACTTC. Its protein is CSVDRGRETQYF. The chain uses TRBV29-1 and TRBJ2-5, with TRBD1 identical over 10 bases. Germline lookup yields CDR1 SQVTM and CDR2 ANQGSEA. The CDR3 runs to 12 residues. Unmatched junction bases numbered 2, after V lost 6 bases and J lost 4 bases.

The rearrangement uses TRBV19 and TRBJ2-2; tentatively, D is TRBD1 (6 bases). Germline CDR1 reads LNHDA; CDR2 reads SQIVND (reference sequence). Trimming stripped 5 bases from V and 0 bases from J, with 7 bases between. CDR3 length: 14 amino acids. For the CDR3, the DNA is TGTGCCAGTAGTCGGGACACGAACACCGGGGAGCTGTTTTTT. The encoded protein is CASSRDTNTGELFF. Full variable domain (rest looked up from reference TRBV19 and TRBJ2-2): DGGITQSPKYLFRKEGQNVTLSCEQNLNHDAMYWYRQDPGQGLRLIYYSQIVNDFQKGDIAEGYSVSREKKESFPLTVTSAQKNPTAFYLCASSRDTNTGELFFGEGSRLTVL.

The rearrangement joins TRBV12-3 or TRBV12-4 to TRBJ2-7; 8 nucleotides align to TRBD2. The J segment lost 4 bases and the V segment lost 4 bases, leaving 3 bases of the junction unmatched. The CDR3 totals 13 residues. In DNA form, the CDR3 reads TGTGCCAGCAGTTATCGGGGGGGATACGAGCAGTACTTC. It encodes CASSYRGGYEQYF.

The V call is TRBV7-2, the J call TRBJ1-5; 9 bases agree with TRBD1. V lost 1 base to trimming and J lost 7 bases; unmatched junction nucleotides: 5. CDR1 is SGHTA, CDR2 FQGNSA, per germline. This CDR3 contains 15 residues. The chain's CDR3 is CASSLGGQGLQPQHF. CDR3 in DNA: TGTGCCAGCAGCTTAGGAGGACAGGGGCTACAGCCCCAGCATTTT.

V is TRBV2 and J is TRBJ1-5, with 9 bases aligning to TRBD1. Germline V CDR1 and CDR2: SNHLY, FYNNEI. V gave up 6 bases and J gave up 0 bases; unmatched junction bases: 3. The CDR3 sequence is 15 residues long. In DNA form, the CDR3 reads TGTGCCAGCAGCCGACAGGGGGATAGCAATCAGCCCCAGCATTTT. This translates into CASSRQGDSNQPQHF. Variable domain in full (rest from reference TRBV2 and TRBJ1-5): EPEVTQTPSHQVTQMGQEVILRCVPISNHLYFYWYRQILGQKVEFLVSFYNNEISEKSEIFDDQFSVERPDGSNFTLKIRSTKLEDSAMYFCASSRQGDSNQPQHFGDGTRLSIL.

The CDR3 loop reads CASNASPGQGPSYVGYTF. In DNA, the CDR3 is TGTGCCAGCAATGCCTCCCCGGGACAGGGACCGTCGTACGTTGGCTACACCTTC. This chain uses TRBV27 with TRBJ1-2, with 9 bases lining up with TRBD1. There are 18 residues in the CDR3. The germline V gene encodes CDR1 MNHEY and CDR2 SMNVEV (reference sequence). The V gene end was trimmed by 7 bases and the J gene end by 7 bases; junction bases not matched to a gene: 22.

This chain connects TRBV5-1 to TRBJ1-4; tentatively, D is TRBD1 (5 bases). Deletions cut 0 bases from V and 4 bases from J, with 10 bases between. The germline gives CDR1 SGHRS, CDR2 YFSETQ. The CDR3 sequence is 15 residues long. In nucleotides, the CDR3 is TGCGCCAGCAGCTTGGCGTGGACAAATAATGAAAAACTGTTTTTT. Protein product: CASSLAWTNNEKLFF.

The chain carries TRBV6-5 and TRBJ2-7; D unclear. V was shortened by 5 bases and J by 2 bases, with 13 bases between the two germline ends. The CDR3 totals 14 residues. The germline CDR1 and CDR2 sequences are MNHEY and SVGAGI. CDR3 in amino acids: CASSPVRVTYEQYF. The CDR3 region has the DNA TGTGCCAGCAGTCCCGTCCGGGTAACCTACGAGCAGTACTTC.